One sample yielded the 14 T cell receptor beta chains listed below, sequenced in a study of cytomegalovirus exposure and HLA in healthy donors listed by TCRdb under 2017. Library method: the immunoSEQ multiplex PCR assay. TCRdb holds this immuneACCESS table with in-frame rearrangements only. Some clones are missing; in checked studies, unresolved V genes explain under half, and the rest has no known cause. Present in this sample are 250,000 to 350,000 clones, 86% of which were seen just once. The ten most abundant clones make up around 0.84% of the sample. The sequenced material came from PBMCs. The receptors shown here come from a woman between 18 and 29 years old in good health and CMV-seronegative.

This chain links TRBV5-1 with TRBJ2-7; 10 nucleotides agree with TRBD1. In germline, CDR1 is SGHRS, CDR2 YFSETQ. The V and J ends lost 0 bases and 5 bases, in that order; junction bases with no gene match: 5. The CDR3 spans 15 residues. The CDR3 nucleotides are TGCGCCAGCAGCTTGGGCGGGACAGGGGTCCACGAGCAGTACTTC. It yields the protein CASSLGGTGVHEQYF.

The chain combines TRBV2 with TRBJ2-1; perhaps TRBD2 as D (6 bases). The CDR3 is 12 amino acids. Germline V gives CDR1 SNHLY, CDR2 FYNNEI. Trimming shortened V by 6 bases and J by 6 bases, and 9 bases separated the two germline ends. In DNA form, the CDR3 reads TGTGCCAGCAGGGGACTCACCAATGAGCAGTTCTTC. Its protein product is CASRGLTNEQFF.

The chain uses TRBV7-3 and TRBJ2-1; 10 bases are shared with TRBD1. This CDR3 comprises 15 residues. Per the germline V gene, CDR1 is SGHTA and CDR2 is FQGTGA. V shed 5 bases and J 5 bases; nucleotides not matched to a gene: 6. The CDR3 sequence is CASSRGQGGDNEQFF. CDR3 sequence (DNA): TGTGCCAGCAGCCGAGGACAGGGGGGTGACAATGAGCAGTTCTTC.

This chain joins TRBV4-3 and TRBJ2-7, with a tentative D call TRBD1 (7 bases). The CDR3 has 15 amino acids. V was cut by 5 bases and J by 2 bases, with 16 bases left in between. Germline-derived CDR1 and CDR2 are LGHNA and YSLEER. The chain's CDR3 is CASSDQGGPTYEQYF. The CDR3 DNA follows: TGCGCCAGCAGCGACCAGGGGGGTCCTACCTACGAGCAGTACTTC.

The V and J genes are TRBV29-1 and TRBJ2-1, with D possibly being TRBD2 (6 bases). The V and J ends lost 5 bases and 3 bases respectively, with 8 bases between them. This CDR3 has 12 amino acids. Per germline, CDR1 SQVTM and CDR2 ANQGSEA. The CDR3 protein is CSVIADYNEQFF. CDR3 DNA sequence: TGCAGCGTTATAGCGGACTACAATGAGCAGTTCTTC.

This sequence joins TRBV4-3 and TRBJ1-1; no firm D call. The length of the CDR3 is 15 residues. V shed 3 bases and J shed 2 bases, with 13 bases lying between them. Germline-derived CDR1 and CDR2 are LGHNA and YSLEER. CDR3 sequence: CASSHWGGLNTEAFF. CDR3 sequence (DNA): TGCGCCAGCAGCCATTGGGGAGGACTCAACACTGAAGCTTTCTTT.

The chain has TRBV4-2 and TRBJ2-7; 7 nucleotides align to TRBD2. The J segment lost 2 bases and the V segment lost 0 bases, leaving 4 bases of the junction unmatched. CDR1 and CDR2 from the germline V gene are LGHNA and YNFKEQ. The CDR3 sequence is 15 residues long. The DNA for the CDR3 is TGTGCCAGCAGCCAAGAATCTAGCGGTCCCTACGAGCAGTACTTC. Translation: CASSQESSGPYEQYF.

There are a few counts of this clone. The chain employs TRBV6-1 and TRBJ1-2; D gene unclear. The V and J ends lost 4 bases and 0 bases respectively, with 12 bases between them. Per the germline V gene, CDR1 is MNHNS and CDR2 is SASEGT. This CDR3 spans 15 amino acids. CDR3 amino acids: CASSAGSDANYGYTF. The DNA for the CDR3 is TGTGCCAGCAGTGCCGGCAGCGACGCTAACTATGGCTACACCTTC.

This clone was observed a few times. The rearrangement links TRBV9 to TRBJ1-2, with TRBD1 identical over 9 bases. The CDR3 runs 15 residues. With V trimmed by 4 bases and J by 3 bases, 7 bases remained unmatched. Germline values: CDR1 SGDLS, CDR2 YYNGEE. CDR3 region: CASSLTTGGDYGYTF. In DNA, the CDR3 is TGTGCCAGCAGCCTGACAACAGGGGGCGACTATGGCTACACCTTC.

The table lists this clone with a few counts. The CDR3 DNA reads as TGTGCCAGCAGCTTAGGGACAGCCGCCTATGGCTACACCTTC. Translated: CASSLGTAAYGYTF. The genes are TRBV7-9 and TRBJ1-2; a possible D gene is TRBD1 (6 bases). The length of the CDR3 is 14 residues. The V end was cut by 1 base, the J end by 4 bases, with 10 bases between. CDR1 is SEHNR, CDR2 FQNEAQ, per germline (reference sequence).

V gene TRBV7-6 combines with J gene TRBJ2-2, with D unresolved. The V gene lost 1 base and the J gene lost 4 bases, with 4 bases spanning the gap. The germline gives CDR1 SGHVS, CDR2 FNYEAQ. The CDR3 totals 13 residues. In DNA, the CDR3 is TGTGCCAGCAGCTTAGTCTTCACCGGGGAGCTGTTTTTT. It yields the protein CASSLVFTGELFF.

The sample holds a few counts of this clone. The chain recombines TRBV28 with TRBJ2-2; 9 positions agree with TRBD1. The junction had 6 bases not matched to a gene; V was cut back by 3 bases and J by 4 bases. The V gene's germline CDR1 is MDHEN and CDR2 SYDVKM. This CDR3 contains 16 residues. The CDR3 reads CASSFPGQGGTGELFF. Here the CDR3 DNA reads TGTGCCAGCAGTTTCCCGGGACAGGGAGGCACCGGGGAGCTGTTTTTT.

The V and J genes are TRBV10-3 and TRBJ2-3; TRBD2 matches at 9 bases. The trim removed 4 bases at V and 1 base at J, leaving 0 bases unmatched. This CDR3 has 14 residues. CDR1 ENHRY and CDR2 SYGVKD come from the germline V gene. The CDR3 DNA reads as TGTGCCATCAGTGGGACTAGCGGCACAGATACGCAGTATTTT. It translates to CAISGTSGTDTQYF.

This chain joins TRBV19 and TRBJ2-7; 7 bases are a match to TRBD2. V lost 3 bases and J lost 1; bases outside the gene matches: 6. The CDR3 consists of 15 residues. Germline CDR1 reads LNHDA; CDR2 reads SQIVND (reference sequence). DNA of the CDR3: TGTGCCAGTAGTATCGGGGGGTCGGGGTCCTACGAGCAGTACTTC. Its translation is CASSIGGSGSYEQYF.